These 30 T cell receptor beta chains originate from one sample sequenced in a study of T cells in Graves' hyperthyroidism and ophthalmopathy. Amplified TCR beta CDR3 regions derived from RNA transcripts. Primed by the HTBI set, a first-round RT-PCR was run on the TCR CDR3. One entry per CDR3 protein, called by TCRdb with MiXCR from the multiplex PCR reads. The sample consists of about 610,000 distinct CDR3 sequences, roughly 14% of them appearing once. Material: blood. These receptors came from a woman in her 40s with Graves' ophthalmopathy.

This clonotype was counted many times. The genes are TRBV6-2 or TRBV6-3 and TRBJ1-6, with D unresolved. V was pared by 2 bases and J by 9 bases, with 2 bases between. Germline CDR1 reads MNHEY; CDR2 reads SVGEGT. This CDR3 has 11 amino acids. CDR3 sequence (DNA): TGTGCCAGCAGTTACGGTTCACCCCTCCACTTT. Translating it yields CASSYGSPLHF.

The rearrangement uses TRBV2 and TRBJ2-7; TRBD2 agrees at 7 bases. Germline CDR1 is SNHLY and CDR2 is FYNNEI. With V trimmed by 7 bases and J by 7 bases, 10 bases remained unmatched. This CDR3 is 13 amino acids long. The CDR3 DNA reads as TGTGCCAGCATTGAGGTACTAGCGAGGGAGCAGTACTTC. Encoded protein: CASIEVLAREQYF.

This chain uses TRBV20-1 with TRBJ1-1, with 9 bases fitting TRBD1. Looked up from germline, CDR1 is DFQATT and CDR2 is SNEGSKA (reference sequence). The V segment lost 6 bases and the J segment 5 bases; nucleotides outside the gene matches: 13. The CDR3 has 15 amino acids. The CDR3 nucleotides read TGCAGTGCGCTACCTTGGACAGGGGCTTGGACTGAAGCTTTCTTT. This translates into CSALPWTGAWTEAFF.

The chain combines TRBV25-1 with TRBJ2-7; a possible D gene is TRBD2 (6 bases). V was shortened by 3 bases and J by 2 bases, with 23 bases between the two germline ends. The germline V gene encodes CDR1 MGHDK and CDR2 SYGVNS. The CDR3 runs to 18 residues. CDR3 residues: CASSDRPPGVAATYEQYF. The DNA for the CDR3 is TGTGCCAGCAGTGACCGGCCCCCGGGGGTAGCGGCGACCTACGAGCAGTACTTC.

This clonotype was seen at least ten times. One end of the junction does not line up with germline, which may come from a read error. The chain links TRBV20-1 to TRBJ1-2; perhaps TRBD1 as D (5 bases). The length of the CDR3 is 14 residues. Germline V gives CDR1 DFQATT, CDR2 SNEGSKA (reference sequence). The CDR3 DNA is TGCAGTGCCAACCCACACGGACAAGGCCCCGTTCTTGCCTTC. Residues: CSANPHGQGPVLAF.

This clonotype has ten or more counts. The chain combines TRBV6-1 with TRBJ1-5; maybe TRBD1 (6 bases). CDR1 MNHNS and CDR2 SASEGT come from the germline V gene. This CDR3 is built from 16 residues. The V end was cut by 4 bases, the J end by 3 bases, with 16 bases between. The DNA of the CDR3 is TGTGCCAGCAGTGCAACAGGGTCGGGTAACAATCAGCCCCAGCATTTT. This codes for CASSATGSGNNQPQHF.

In the case of this clonotype: It may be a read error: a sequence one base away is much more abundant. V usage is TRBV28 and J usage is TRBJ1-2; unclear D gene. The germline V gene has CDR1 MDHEN and CDR2 SYDVKM. Trimming removed 5 bases from V and 6 bases from J, with 16 bases in between. This CDR3 spans 14 amino acids. CDR3 sequence reads: CASSPLSFSHGYTF. CDR3 DNA sequence: TGTGCCAGCAGTCCACTTTCCTTTTCCCATGGCTACACCTTC.

This clonotype was seen ten or more times. The chain combines TRBV28 with TRBJ2-5; 7 bases agree with TRBD2. Germline CDR1 MDHEN, CDR2 SYDVKM. The CDR3 consists of 15 residues. V lost 6 bases, J lost 5 bases, and 12 bases stayed unmatched. The chain's CDR3 is CASRTSGTPGETQYF. In nucleotides, the CDR3 is TGTGCCAGCAGAACGAGCGGGACCCCCGGGGAGACCCAGTACTTC.

The chain uses TRBV4-2 and TRBJ2-2; 12 bases are shared with TRBD2. The CDR3 extends over 20 amino acids. CDR1 LGHNA and CDR2 YNFKEQ come from the germline V gene. V was clipped by 2 bases and J by 3 bases; unmatched bases: 13. The CDR3 sequence: CASSQRWLAGGFSDTGELFF. The CDR3 coding sequence is TGTGCCAGCAGCCAACGTTGGCTAGCGGGAGGGTTTTCGGACACCGGGGAGCTGTTTTTT.

The genes are TRBV29-1 and TRBJ2-5; TRBD2 matches at 12 bases. Germline CDR1 reads SQVTM; CDR2 reads ANQGSEA. The CDR3 runs to 13 residues. The V segment lost 5 bases and the J segment 5 bases; nucleotides outside the gene matches: 3. The CDR3 bases are TGCAGCGTTCGCGGGACTAGCGGGGAGACCCAGTACTTC. Translation: CSVRGTSGETQYF.

This clonotype was seen ten or more times. The chain recombines TRBV4-1 with TRBJ1-5; possibly TRBD1 for D (5 bases). This CDR3 has 17 residues. V gave up 0 bases and J gave up 4 bases, with 16 bases separating them. The germline CDR1 and CDR2 sequences are MGHRA and YSYEKL. The CDR3 loop is CASSQENLVGVNQPQHF. In nucleotides, the CDR3 is TGCGCCAGCAGCCAAGAAAATCTAGTAGGGGTAAATCAGCCCCAGCATTTT.

This clonotype was observed at least ten times. The genes are TRBV29-1 and TRBJ2-2; no clear D gene. V was pared by 3 bases and J by 5 bases, with 7 bases between. The V gene's germline CDR1 is SQVTM and CDR2 ANQGSEA. The CDR3 loop spans 12 amino acids. CDR3 region: CSVERPTGELFF. The CDR3 DNA sequence: TGCAGCGTTGAGAGGCCTACCGGGGAGCTGTTTTTT.

This clonotype was recorded at least ten times. The chain couples TRBV11-2 to TRBJ1-6; D possibly corresponds to TRBD1 (5 bases). The CDR3 is 16 amino acids. CDR1 and CDR2 from the germline V gene are SGHAT and FQNNGV. The V and J ends lost 5 bases and 4 bases respectively, with 15 bases between them. In DNA form, the CDR3 reads TGTGCCAGCAGCCGCCCGGGGCTGGGGTATAATTCACCCCTCCACTTT. Its translation: CASSRPGLGYNSPLHF.

This clonotype appeared many times. The chain combines TRBV28 with TRBJ2-3; 10 nucleotides agree with TRBD2. V trimming: 1 base; J trimming: 6 bases; junction bases outside the gene matches: 10. CDR3 size: 17 residues. Per the germline V gene, CDR1 is MDHEN and CDR2 is SYDVKM. CDR3 amino acids: CASSLSGLAVVSDTQYF. The CDR3 region has the DNA TGTGCCAGCAGTTTATCAGGACTAGCGGTCGTGAGTGATACGCAGTATTTT.

This clonotype appeared many times. The rearrangement uses TRBV30 and TRBJ1-3; TRBD1 agrees at 7 bases. Unmatched junction bases numbered 4, after V lost 0 bases and J lost 2 bases. This CDR3 region has 15 residues. Germline V gene sequence: CDR1 GTSNPN, CDR2 SVGIG (reference sequence). Written as DNA, the CDR3 is TGTGCCTGGAGTGTTGCTACAGGGGCTGGAAACACCATATATTTT. Its protein is CAWSVATGAGNTIYF.

The chain carries TRBV27 and TRBJ2-5; D uncertain. The CDR3 has 13 amino acids. Trimming removed 3 bases from V and 4 bases from J, with 9 bases in between. CDR1 is MNHEY, CDR2 SMNVEV, per germline (reference sequence). DNA of the CDR3: TGTGCCAGCAGTTTCGAGGCCGCAGAGACCCAGTACTTC. It specifies CASSFEAAETQYF.

This clonotype was detected only a few times. The chain combines TRBV28 with TRBJ1-2; 8 nucleotides agree with TRBD1. The trim removed 10 bases at V and 7 bases at J, leaving 14 bases unmatched. CDR1 and CDR2 (germline): MDHEN, SYDVKM. CDR3 length equals 14 residues. CDR3 residues: CAIQTGASGFGYTF. The CDR3 DNA reads TGTGCCATCCAGACAGGGGCCTCGGGGTTTGGCTACACCTTC.

This clonotype has at least ten counts. CDR3 residues: CASRGGTRNGVAFF. As DNA, the CDR3 is TGTGCCAGCAGAGGCGGGACACGGAACGGTGTTGCTTTCTTT. The genes are TRBV27 and TRBJ1-1, with D perhaps matching TRBD1 (6 bases). This CDR3 is built from 14 residues. Trimming left V 6 bases short and J 11 bases short, with 22 bases between. Germline V gene data show CDR1 as MNHEY and CDR2 as SMNVEV (reference sequence).

In its sample, this clonotype was seen many times. This sequence joins TRBV6-1 and TRBJ2-5; D perhaps matches TRBD2 (6 bases). With 4 bases removed from V and 5 bases from J, the gap between germline ends came to 14 bases. The CDR3 covers 14 residues. Looked up from germline, CDR1 is MNHNS and CDR2 is SASEGT. This CDR3 is CASSVGGLLETQYF. DNA for the CDR3: TGTGCCAGCAGTGTCGGGGGTTTATTGGAGACCCAGTACTTC.

There are many counts of this clonotype. This chain links TRBV7-2 with TRBJ2-5; 7 nucleotides align to TRBD2. The germline V gene encodes CDR1 SGHTA and CDR2 FQGNSA. Trimming removed 0 bases from V and 2 bases from J; junction bases left unmatched: 6. The CDR3 is made up of 16 amino acids. The CDR3, as DNA: TGTGCCAGCAGCTTAGCGCGGGAGTTAGGACAAGAGACCCAGTACTTC. Translating gives CASSLARELGQETQYF.

The chain combines TRBV11-2 with TRBJ2-7; 9 nucleotides match TRBD1. Germline V gives CDR1 SGHAT, CDR2 FQNNGV. Trimming cost V 4 bases and J 5 bases; bases outside gene matches: 12. The CDR3 length is 16 residues. The CDR3 is CASSSIRDRVVDEQYF. The CDR3, as DNA: TGTGCCAGCAGCTCCATCCGGGACAGGGTGGTGGACGAGCAGTACTTC. Full variable domain (rest looked up from reference TRBV11-2 and TRBJ2-7): EAGVAQSPRYKIIEKRQSVAFWCNPISGHATLYWYQQILGQGPKLLIQFQNNGVVDDSQLPKDRFSAERLKGVDSTLKIQPAKLEDSAVYLCASSSIRDRVVDEQYFGPGTRLTVT.

This clonotype was detected a few times. The rearrangement joins TRBV4-3 to TRBJ1-2; D ambiguous. The CDR3 has 15 residues. Trimming cost V 2 bases and J 6 bases, with 16 bases left between them. CDR1 is LGHNA and CDR2 is YSLEER in the germline V gene. The CDR3 loop is CASSQTLSADHGYTF. The CDR3 nucleotides are TGCGCCAGCAGCCAAACTTTGTCGGCAGACCATGGCTACACCTTC.

The chain is built from TRBV7-2 and TRBJ2-7, with a weak D call TRBD2 (6 bases). The germline V gene encodes CDR1 SGHTA and CDR2 FQGNSA. This CDR3 comprises 15 residues. Trimming stripped 4 bases from V and 3 bases from J, with 16 bases between. CDR3 in amino acids: CASSSFPSARYEQYF. CDR3 sequence (DNA): TGTGCCAGCAGCTCATTCCCTAGCGCCCGCTACGAGCAGTACTTC. Complete variable domain (other parts from reference TRBV7-2 and TRBJ2-7): GAGVSQSPSNKVTEKGKDVELRCDPISGHTALYWYRQSLGQGLEFLIYFQGNSAPDKSGLPSDRFSAERTGGSVSTLTIQRTQQEDSAVYLCASSSFPSARYEQYFGPGTRLTVT.

This clonotype has a count of ten or more. The chain is built from TRBV29-1 and TRBJ1-1; D ambiguous. This CDR3 region has 13 residues. Germline V gives CDR1 SQVTM, CDR2 ANQGSEA. The V end lost 1 base, the J end lost 0 bases, and 6 bases lay between the germline ends. In DNA, the CDR3 is TGCAGCGTTGAAGGGCAGTTGAACACTGAAGCTTTCTTT. This translates into CSVEGQLNTEAFF.

This clonotype has ten or more counts. The chain uses TRBV28 and TRBJ2-7, with a weak D call TRBD2 (6 bases). The CDR3 extends over 16 amino acids. Trimming took 6 bases from V and 3 from J, leaving 21 bases between them. Germline V lookup: CDR1 MDHEN, CDR2 SYDVKM. The CDR3, as DNA: TGTGCCAGCAGCCCCAGTAGCGGTGCTGGTTTCTACGAGCAGTACTTC. Its protein is CASSPSSGAGFYEQYF.

This clonotype was detected ten times or more. The chain links TRBV20-1 to TRBJ1-1; D gene unclear. Germline V gene sequence: CDR1 DFQATT, CDR2 SNEGSKA (reference sequence). The CDR3 extends over 12 amino acids. Trimming cost V 5 bases and J 4 bases, with 11 bases left between them. Here the CDR3 reads CSAHPPGTEAFF. CDR3 in DNA: TGCAGTGCTCATCCCCCTGGCACTGAAGCTTTCTTT.

This clonotype was seen repeatedly, ten times or more. This chain joins TRBV5-1 and TRBJ2-7; D is unclear. Germline lookup yields CDR1 SGHRS and CDR2 YFSETQ. Trimming removed 4 bases at V and 0 bases at J, with 11 bases between. The CDR3 loop spans 14 amino acids. This CDR3 reads CASSRYGASYEQYF. The CDR3 DNA follows: TGCGCCAGCAGCCGGTACGGCGCCTCCTACGAGCAGTACTTC.

This clonotype was seen repeatedly, ten times or more. The rearrangement uses TRBV19 and TRBJ1-2; D remains unclear. The CDR3 extends over 12 amino acids. CDR1 is LNHDA, CDR2 SQIVND, per germline (reference sequence). With 4 bases removed from V and 8 bases from J, the gap between germline ends came to 11 bases. The CDR3 reads CASSRVNGGYTF. As DNA, the CDR3 is TGTGCCAGTAGTAGGGTTAATGGAGGCTACACCTTC.

Only a few counts were recorded for this clonotype. The chain combines TRBV4-1 with TRBJ1-2, with D perhaps matching TRBD1 (6 bases). CDR3 length: 15 amino acids. The germline CDR1 and CDR2 sequences are MGHRA and YSYEKL. Trimming stripped 5 bases from V and 1 base from J, with 14 bases between. The CDR3 coding sequence is TGCGCCAGCAGCGCCAGGGACACTCTTAACTATGGCTACACCTTC. Its translation is CASSARDTLNYGYTF.

CDR3 nucleotide sequence: TGCGCCAGCAGCTTTGCAAGGGGCGACGAGCAGTACTTC. Translating it yields CASSFARGDEQYF. The J gene is TRBJ2-7, the V gene TRBV5-1; tentative D call: TRBD1 (5 bases). The CDR3 is made up of 13 amino acids. Trimming took 2 bases from V and 5 from J, leaving 11 bases between them. The germline gives CDR1 SGHRS, CDR2 YFSETQ.